Below, 26 T cell receptor beta chains from the same sample are listed, as sequenced in a study of response to subunit inactivated influenza vaccine. TCRdb re-analysed the RT-PCR reads in MiXCR, keeping a single row per CDR3 protein. The sample consists of about 500,000 distinct CDR3 sequences, 16% of them appearing once. Sample: CD4+ T cells sorted from PBMCs, taken about 24 months after vaccination. The origin of the receptors is a man between 50 and 75 years old who received an inactivated influenza vaccine.

The rearrangement uses TRBV12-3 or TRBV12-4 and TRBJ2-7, with D possibly TRBD1 on 6 matching bases. Trimming stripped 6 bases from V and 6 bases from J, with 12 bases between. The CDR3 loop spans 12 amino acids. The CDR3 here is CASSKQGSEQYF. The CDR3 DNA is TGTGCCAGCAGCAAACAGGGATCCGAGCAGTACTTC.

This clonotype has just a few counts. The chain couples TRBV11-2 to TRBJ1-6; no reliable D call. The CDR3 totals 13 residues. Trimming stripped 2 bases from V and 4 bases from J, with 3 bases between. The V gene's germline CDR1 is SGHAT and CDR2 FQNNGV. CDR3 region: CASSLNYNSPLHF. The CDR3 DNA sequence: TGTGCCAGCAGCTTAAATTATAATTCACCCCTCCACTTT.

The chain recombines TRBV14 with TRBJ2-7, with a possible D match to TRBD1 (6 bases). The length of the CDR3 is 15 residues. V was shortened by 4 bases and J by 0 bases, with 13 bases between the two germline ends. Per the germline V gene, CDR1 is SGHDN and CDR2 is FVKESK. CDR3 amino acids: CASSRQATYSYEQYF. As DNA, the CDR3 is TGTGCCAGCAGCCGACAGGCGACCTACTCCTACGAGCAGTACTTC.

J is TRBJ2-1 and V is TRBV29-1; D is undetermined. The V end lost 0 bases, the J end lost 6 bases, and 15 bases lay between the germline ends. Per germline, CDR1 SQVTM and CDR2 ANQGSEA. CDR3 size: 15 residues. CDR3 amino acids: CSVEDRILSVNEQFF. The CDR3 bases are TGCAGCGTTGAAGATCGGATCTTAAGCGTCAATGAGCAGTTCTTC.

This clonotype has a handful of counts. The V call is TRBV4-3, the J call TRBJ2-2; 9 nucleotides line up with TRBD1. The CDR3 totals 19 residues. Per germline, CDR1 LGHNA and CDR2 YSLEER. V shed 0 bases, J shed 6 bases, and the junction held 14 bases outside the gene matches. CDR3 DNA: TGCGCCAGCAGCCAAGATGGTACTACAGGGGGCGCAGGGGCCGGGGAGCTGTTTTTT. Translated, it gives CASSQDGTTGGAGAGELFF.

In this sample, this clonotype turned up a few times. The chain is built from TRBV6-2 or TRBV6-3 and TRBJ2-5; TRBD2 matches 14 bases. Trimming took 6 bases from V and 2 from J; bases not matched to a gene: 5. CDR3 length equals 16 residues. Germline CDR1 MNHEY, CDR2 SVGEGT. The CDR3, as DNA: TGTGCCAGCAGAGGGGGACTAGCGGGGGCTCAAGAGACCCAGTACTTC. This translates into CASRGGLAGAQETQYF.

This rearrangement joins TRBV10-3 to TRBJ2-7; 9 bases line up with TRBD1. J gave up 5 bases and V 7 bases, and 9 bases lay outside the gene matches. The CDR3 has 14 residues. The germline V gene encodes CDR1 ENHRY and CDR2 SYGVKD. CDR3 coding DNA: TGTGCCATCACCGGGACAGGGTCTCGTCACGAGCAGTACTTC. Its translation: CAITGTGSRHEQYF.

This clonotype was counted a few times. V is TRBV12-3 or TRBV12-4 and J is TRBJ1-5; D gene uncertain. The ends were cut back, 5 bases at V and 6 bases at J, with 11 bases in the middle. This CDR3 is 13 amino acids long. The DNA for the CDR3 is TGTGCCAGCAGTCAGAGAGGGCGTCAGCCCCAGCATTTT. This translates into CASSQRGRQPQHF.

The rearrangement uses TRBV29-1 and TRBJ2-1; 7 bases line up with TRBD2. The J segment lost 0 bases and the V segment lost 2 bases, leaving 4 bases of the junction unmatched. The CDR3 is made up of 15 amino acids. From germline, CDR1 is SQVTM and CDR2 ANQGSEA. CDR3 amino acids: CSVELLAVSYNEQFF. CDR3 coding DNA: TGCAGCGTTGAACTCCTAGCGGTCTCCTACAATGAGCAGTTCTTC.

This clonotype has only a few counts. CDR3 DNA sequence: TGTGCCAGCAGGCCCCACCGGGACAGGGAACAGCCCCAGCATTTT. It codes for CASRPHRDREQPQHF. V gene TRBV6-1 combines with J gene TRBJ1-5; TRBD1 matches 9 bases. The CDR3 has 15 residues. Trimming took 6 bases from V and 7 from J; bases not matched to a gene: 10. The germline CDR1 and CDR2 sequences are MNHNS and SASEGT.

This clonotype showed up just a few times. This CDR3 is CSAGLALPYEQYF. CDR3 nucleotide sequence: TGCAGTGCCGGTCTAGCCCTTCCCTACGAGCAGTACTTC. V and J are TRBV20-1 and TRBJ2-7, with a tentative D call TRBD2 (5 bases). The ends were cut back, 6 bases at V and 2 bases at J, with 14 bases in the middle. Germline V gives CDR1 DFQATT, CDR2 SNEGSKA (reference sequence). This CDR3 has 13 amino acids.

The table lists this clonotype with a few counts. The V gene is TRBV12-3 or TRBV12-4, the J gene TRBJ2-1, with D unclear. Between the trimmed V and J ends, which lost 3 bases and 6 bases, there was a span of 6 bases. This CDR3 has 12 amino acids. CDR3 DNA: TGTGCCAGCAGTTTCGGGCCCAATGAGCAGTTCTTC. This gives the protein CASSFGPNEQFF.

This clonotype was found a few times. The rearrangement uses TRBV29-1 and TRBJ2-1, with 12 positions matching TRBD1. This CDR3 contains 18 residues. The germline CDR1 and CDR2 sequences are SQVTM and ANQGSEA. Germline trimming cut 6 bases from V and 5 bases from J; bases unmatched to any gene: 17. The CDR3: CSVQGTGGPGGGHNEQFF. The CDR3 coding sequence is TGCAGCGTCCAAGGGACAGGGGGCCCCGGGGGAGGCCACAATGAGCAGTTCTTC.

This chain connects TRBV20-1 to TRBJ2-2; possible D gene TRBD1, 6 bases. V gave up 2 bases and J gave up 5 bases, with 15 bases separating them. This CDR3 has 15 residues. Germline CDR1 reads DFQATT; CDR2 reads SNEGSKA (reference sequence). CDR3 in DNA: TGCAGTGCTAGACCGAGCAGGGGTGGGACCGGGGAGCTGTTTTTT. This codes for CSARPSRGGTGELFF.

This chain joins TRBV3-1 and TRBJ2-5, with 7 positions matching TRBD1. Germline V gives CDR1 LGHDT, CDR2 YNNKEL (reference sequence). This CDR3 region has 13 residues. V shed 6 bases, J shed 5 bases, and the junction held 6 bases outside the gene matches. CDR3 nucleotide sequence: TGTGCCAGCAGGAGACAGGGATCGGAGACCCAGTACTTC. It codes for CASRRQGSETQYF.

This clonotype came up a few times. V usage is TRBV3-1 and J usage is TRBJ1-4; no reliable D call. CDR1 and CDR2 from the germline V gene are LGHDT and YNNKEL (reference sequence). The CDR3 extends over 12 amino acids. V lost 1 base and J lost 8, with 5 bases in between. The CDR3 reads CASSQVSEKLFF. The CDR3 DNA reads as TGTGCCAGCAGCCAAGTATCGGAAAAACTGTTTTTT.

This clonotype was found many times. The V gene is TRBV18, the J gene TRBJ2-5; D is uncertain. The germline gives CDR1 KGHSH, CDR2 LQKENI. CDR3 size: 12 residues. The ends were cut back, 1 base at V and 2 bases at J, with 2 bases in the middle. The CDR3 sequence: CASSPQQETQYF. The DNA for the CDR3 is TGTGCCAGCTCACCACAGCAAGAGACCCAGTACTTC.

This clonotype was found a few times. The DNA of the CDR3 is TGCGCCAGCAGCTCCCCGACTAGGTCGCACGAGCAGTACTTC. Translated: CASSSPTRSHEQYF. The chain has TRBV5-1 and TRBJ2-7, with TRBD2 as a possible D gene (6 bases). Trimming pared 3 bases from V and 5 bases from J, leaving 15 bases between. Germline V gives CDR1 SGHRS, CDR2 YFSETQ. The CDR3 is made up of 14 amino acids.

This clonotype was counted between two and nine times. The chain is built from TRBV3-1 and TRBJ2-5, with no clear D. This CDR3 is built from 16 residues. V was clipped by 0 bases and J by 7 bases, with 18 bases between them. CDR1 is LGHDT, CDR2 YNNKEL, per germline (reference sequence). This chain's CDR3 is CASSQERALQTGTQYF. Here the CDR3 DNA reads TGTGCCAGCAGCCAAGAACGGGCTCTACAAACGGGGACCCAGTACTTC.

This clonotype was counted only a few times. The chain links TRBV29-1 to TRBJ1-1; weak D call: TRBD1 (5 bases). This CDR3 is 10 amino acids long. CDR1 is SQVTM, CDR2 ANQGSEA, per germline. With 6 bases removed from V and 9 bases from J, the gap between germline ends came to 11 bases. CDR3 in DNA: TGCAGCGTCGTGGACACAAAAGCTTTCTTT. Translating it yields CSVVDTKAFF.

The V and J genes are TRBV7-2 and TRBJ2-7; D call uncertain. Trimming took off 1 base at V and 2 bases at J, with 9 bases between the two ends. CDR1 is SGHTA and CDR2 is FQGNSA in the germline V gene. The CDR3 extends over 14 amino acids. The DNA for the CDR3 is TGTGCCAGCAGCTTAGGGGTAGGGCCCTACGAGCAGTACTTC. Translating it yields CASSLGVGPYEQYF.

This clonotype was detected only a few times. The chain joins TRBV5-1 to TRBJ2-4; maybe TRBD1 (6 bases). V lost 4 bases, J lost 4 bases, and 9 bases lay in between. The CDR3 has 13 amino acids. CDR1 is SGHRS and CDR2 is YFSETQ in the germline V gene. CDR3 DNA sequence: TGCGCCAGCAGCGGGGACATAAAAAACATTCAGTACTTC. Residues: CASSGDIKNIQYF.

This clonotype came up many times. This chain joins TRBV14 and TRBJ2-7; D is possibly TRBD1 (6 bases). The CDR3 runs 17 residues. Deletions cut 2 bases from V and 2 bases from J, with 19 bases between. Germline V gene lookup returns CDR1 SGHDN and CDR2 FVKESK. The CDR3 DNA reads TGTGCCAGCAGCCAACGCAATGCCGGGACATCTACCTACGAGCAGTACTTC. This translates into CASSQRNAGTSTYEQYF.

The chain carries TRBV10-3 and TRBJ2-1; tentative D call: TRBD1 (5 bases). The CDR3 consists of 14 residues. Germline CDR1 ENHRY, CDR2 SYGVKD. Trimming removed 1 base from V and 4 bases from J, with 8 bases in between. DNA for the CDR3: TGTGCCATCAGTGAGTTCAAGGGGTACAATGAGCAGTTCTTC. It yields the protein CAISEFKGYNEQFF.

This clonotype appeared many times. The chain uses TRBV12-3 or TRBV12-4 and TRBJ2-3, with TRBD1 matching over 8 bases. The J segment lost 8 bases and the V segment lost 9 bases, leaving 10 bases of the junction unmatched. This CDR3 is built from 13 residues. The CDR3 here is CASNYDRGGTQYF. The CDR3 nucleotides are TGTGCCAGTAACTACGACAGGGGCGGTACGCAGTATTTT.

This clonotype was seen more than once but under ten times. The gene calls are TRBV6-1 and TRBJ2-1; 8 bases align to TRBD2. CDR3 size: 16 residues. Unmatched junction bases numbered 12, after V lost 5 bases and J lost 6 bases. CDR1 and CDR2 (germline): MNHNS, SASEGT. The chain's CDR3 is CASSPPGLGGSNEQFF. Here the CDR3 DNA reads TGTGCCAGCAGTCCTCCGGGACTAGGGGGGTCCAATGAGCAGTTCTTC.